The 19 T cell receptor beta chains reported below all come from one sample, sequenced in a study of early T cells in non-severe SARS-CoV-2 infection. TCRdb re-derived calls from the 5' RACE reads in MiXCR, one entry per CDR3 protein. The sample holds tens of thousands of distinct CDR3 sequences, approximately 7% seen once. The sequenced material came from whole blood. The receptors here all came from an adult who was a healthcare worker with PCR-confirmed SARS-CoV-2 infection or an uninfected control (not recorded which).

This clonotype has ten or more counts. The genes are TRBV20-1 and TRBJ2-5; possibly TRBD1 for D (5 bases). This CDR3 is 15 amino acids long. Per the germline V gene, CDR1 is DFQATT and CDR2 is SNEGSKA (reference sequence). Trimming removed 6 bases at V and 2 bases at J, with 19 bases between. CDR3 DNA sequence: TGCAGTGCGGGAAGGGGCACGGACACTCAAGAGACCCAGTACTTC. Translating gives CSAGRGTDTQETQYF.

This clonotype was observed a handful of times. The CDR3: CASSLVTALYSNQPQHF. The CDR3 DNA sequence: TGTGCCAGCAGTTTGGTTACCGCCCTGTATAGCAATCAGCCCCAGCATTTT. The V and J genes are TRBV28 and TRBJ1-5; D unresolved. Trimming took 3 bases from V and 0 from J, leaving 15 bases between them. Germline CDR1 and CDR2: MDHEN and SYDVKM. CDR3 size: 17 residues.

This clonotype was observed at least ten times. The chain has TRBV28 and TRBJ1-5, with TRBD1 identical over 8 bases. Germline CDR1 reads MDHEN; CDR2 reads SYDVKM. The CDR3 covers 16 residues. The ends lost 4 bases at V and 1 base at J; junction bases unmatched: 6. CDR3 DNA sequence: TGTGCCAGCAGTTCCTACGGACAGGGCAGCAATCAGCCCCAGCATTTT. Encoded protein: CASSSYGQGSNQPQHF.

This clonotype was seen repeatedly, ten times or more. The rearrangement links TRBV20-1 to TRBJ2-2, with 8 positions matching TRBD2. V lost 0 bases and J lost 3; bases outside the gene matches: 12. The CDR3 is made up of 18 amino acids. Germline V CDR1 and CDR2: DFQATT, SNEGSKA (reference sequence). The CDR3 DNA reads TGCAGTGCTAGAGATCTTACCCAAGCGCGGGAGGACACCGGGGAGCTGTTTTTT. Protein: CSARDLTQAREDTGELFF.

This clonotype was counted ten times or more. This chain uses TRBV27 with TRBJ1-5; tentative D call: TRBD1 (5 bases). The CDR3 totals 12 residues. Germline CDR1 and CDR2: MNHEY and SMNVEV (reference sequence). Trimming pared 4 bases from V and 11 bases from J, leaving 12 bases between. The CDR3 DNA is TGTGCCAGCAGTTCGCTGGGGACTTCCCAGCATTTT. Protein sequence: CASSSLGTSQHF.

This clonotype was detected only a few times. The genes are TRBV9 and TRBJ1-1, with 8 nucleotides matching TRBD1. With V trimmed by 4 bases and J by 4 bases, 18 bases remained unmatched. CDR3 size: 18 residues. CDR1 and CDR2 from the germline V gene are SGDLS and YYNGEE. The CDR3 loop is CASSPRDRGSLFVTEAFF. The CDR3 DNA reads as TGTGCCAGCAGCCCTCGCGACAGGGGAAGTTTGTTTGTCACTGAAGCTTTCTTT.

There are a few counts of this clonotype. The chain combines TRBV5-1 with TRBJ1-2; the D gene is possibly TRBD1 (6 bases). The CDR3 runs 15 residues. V lost 1 base and J 0 bases, leaving 10 bases between the germline ends. Germline-derived CDR1 and CDR2 are SGHRS and YFSETQ. Here the CDR3 reads CASSLQGSSNYGYTF. CDR3 sequence (DNA): TGCGCCAGCAGCTTGCAGGGGTCATCTAACTATGGCTACACCTTC.

The chain has TRBV6-6 and TRBJ1-2; the match to TRBD1 covers 11 bases. This CDR3 is 13 amino acids long. V lost 7 bases to trimming and J lost 6 bases; unmatched junction nucleotides: 4. Germline lookup yields CDR1 MNHNY and CDR2 SVGAGI (reference sequence). CDR3 bases: TGTGCCAGCACCCCGGGACAGGGGGATGGCTACACCTTC. This sequence encodes CASTPGQGDGYTF.

This clonotype was observed at least ten times. This chain joins TRBV20-1 and TRBJ2-2, with 11 nucleotides matching TRBD2. The CDR3 consists of 14 residues. The ends lost 4 bases at V and 11 bases at J; junction bases unmatched: 9. The germline gives CDR1 DFQATT, CDR2 SNEGSKA (reference sequence). CDR3 nucleotides: TGCAGTGCTACGGCGACTAGCGGGACATCCGAGCTGTTTTTT. Protein: CSATATSGTSELFF.

The CDR3 DNA follows: TGTGCCAGCAGTGGGCGAGGGAACCTTGAAGCTTTCTTT. Translating gives CASSGRGNLEAFF. This sequence joins TRBV6-1 and TRBJ1-1; D is unclear. CDR1 is MNHNS, CDR2 SASEGT, per germline. The ends were cut back, 4 bases at V and 7 bases at J, with 13 bases in the middle. The CDR3 is 13 amino acids.

The table lists this clonotype with a few counts. The V call is TRBV30, the J call TRBJ2-1, with 10 bases identical to TRBD2. J was trimmed by 9 bases and V by 2 bases; bases with no gene match: 7. Germline V lookup: CDR1 GTSNPN, CDR2 SVGIG (reference sequence). This CDR3 has 14 residues. The CDR3 coding sequence is TGTGCCTGGAGTCGGCCAGCGGGAGGGTTTGAGCAGTTCTTC. Protein: CAWSRPAGGFEQFF. Full variable domain (remainder filled in from reference TRBV30 and TRBJ2-1): SQTIHQWPATLVQPVGSPLSLECTVEGTSNPNLYWYRQAAGRGLQLLFYSVGIGQISSEVPQNLSASRPQDRQFILSSKKLLLSDSGFYLCAWSRPAGGFEQFFGPGTRLTVL.

In this sample, this clonotype turned up many times. This sequence joins TRBV2 and TRBJ2-6; no definite D call. The germline gives CDR1 SNHLY, CDR2 FYNNEI. CDR3 length: 15 amino acids. Deletions cut 8 bases from V and 4 bases from J, with 15 bases between. CDR3 DNA sequence: TGTGCCAGCTTGGCCCCCCCGGCCGGGGCCAACGTCCTGACTTTC. Protein product: CASLAPPAGANVLTF.

The sample holds many counts of this clonotype. The chain links TRBV18 to TRBJ2-3; D is ambiguous. This CDR3 region has 14 residues. The V end lost 2 bases, the J end lost 2 bases, and 8 bases lay between the germline ends. The germline V gene has CDR1 KGHSH and CDR2 LQKENI. As DNA, the CDR3 is TGTGCCAGCTCACCAGGCTCCAACACAGATACGCAGTATTTT. Translating it yields CASSPGSNTDTQYF. The variable domain in full, with the rest retrieved from reference TRBV18 and TRBJ2-3, is NAGVMQNPRHLVRRRGQEARLRCSPMKGHSHVYWYRQLPEEGLKFMVYLQKENIIDESGMPKERFSAEFPKEGPSILRIQQVVRGDSAAYFCASSPGSNTDTQYFGPGTRLTVL.

This sequence joins TRBV2 and TRBJ1-2; a weak D match, TRBD1 (5 bases). From germline, CDR1 is SNHLY and CDR2 FYNNEI. Trimming stripped 5 bases from V and 8 bases from J, with 15 bases between. The CDR3 contains 13 residues. CDR3 coding DNA: TGTGCCAGCAGTCCCAGGGCTGACAGCGGCTACACCTTC. It yields the protein CASSPRADSGYTF.

This clonotype has ten or more counts. The V gene is TRBV28, the J gene TRBJ1-5; D is undetermined. The CDR3 length is 12 residues. With 6 bases removed from V and 9 bases from J, the gap between germline ends came to 12 bases. CDR1 is MDHEN and CDR2 is SYDVKM in the germline V gene. As DNA, the CDR3 is TGTGCCAGCAGCTCCCTTTTGGGGCCCCAGCATTTT. This sequence encodes CASSSLLGPQHF.

This clonotype occurred many times. The genes are TRBV28 and TRBJ2-7; 10 positions match TRBD1. Germline loops: CDR1 MDHEN, CDR2 SYDVKM. This CDR3 is 15 amino acids long. Trimming removed 2 bases from V and 5 bases from J; junction bases left unmatched: 6. The CDR3 nucleotides are TGTGCCAGCAGTTTACCGGGACAGGGGTCTGACGAGCAGTACTTC. It codes for CASSLPGQGSDEQYF.

This clonotype was picked up many times. V is TRBV7-9 and J is TRBJ2-3, with TRBD2 matching over 8 bases. The germline V gene has CDR1 SEHNR and CDR2 FQNEAQ (reference sequence). V gave up 2 bases and J gave up 2 bases; unmatched junction bases: 9. The CDR3 spans 17 residues. The CDR3 reads CASSLSPGGRDTDTQYF. The DNA of the CDR3 is TGTGCCAGCAGCTTAAGCCCGGGAGGGCGTGACACAGATACGCAGTATTTT.

The J gene is TRBJ1-1, the V gene TRBV20-1, with D unclear. V was clipped by 7 bases and J by 2 bases, with 17 bases between them. Per the germline V gene, CDR1 is DFQATT and CDR2 is SNEGSKA (reference sequence). This CDR3 comprises 14 residues. Here the CDR3 reads CSVRSRIRNTEAFF. The DNA for the CDR3 is TGCAGTGTTCGAAGTCGAATTCGAAACACTGAAGCTTTCTTT.

The sample holds many counts of this clonotype. The chain is built from TRBV19 and TRBJ1-5; D not certain. The V and J ends lost 1 base and 3 bases respectively, with 10 bases between them. CDR1 and CDR2 from the germline V gene are LNHDA and SQIVND (reference sequence). This CDR3 comprises 15 residues. Here the CDR3 DNA reads TGTGCCAGTAGTATAGGTCAGAGACTCAATCAGCCCCAGCATTTT. It specifies CASSIGQRLNQPQHF. The variable domain in full, with the rest retrieved from reference TRBV19 and TRBJ1-5, is DGGITQSPKYLFRKEGQNVTLSCEQNLNHDAMYWYRQDPGQGLRLIYYSQIVNDFQKGDIAEGYSVSREKKESFPLTVTSAQKNPTAFYLCASSIGQRLNQPQHFGDGTRLSIL.